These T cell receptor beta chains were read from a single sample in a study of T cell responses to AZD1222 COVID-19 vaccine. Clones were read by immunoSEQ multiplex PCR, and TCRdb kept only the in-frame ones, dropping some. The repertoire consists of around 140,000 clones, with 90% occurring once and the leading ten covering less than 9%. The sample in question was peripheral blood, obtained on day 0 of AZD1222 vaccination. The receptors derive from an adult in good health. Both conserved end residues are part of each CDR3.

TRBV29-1,CSVALTEAFF
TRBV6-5,CASSIGSSGANVLTF
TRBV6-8,CASTYRAGGEKLFF
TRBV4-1,CASSQGPGAWDEQYF
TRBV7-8,CASSLRTATTNYGYTF
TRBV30,CAWSMAGGNQPQHF
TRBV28,CASPTFAVNYGYTF
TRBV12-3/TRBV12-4,CASSTRVGQPQHF
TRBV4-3,CASSQRGEVETQYF
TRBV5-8,CASSLDGTYEQYF
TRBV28,CASSLWGNQPQHF
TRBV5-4,CATGTDRARTDTQYF
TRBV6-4,CASRDSVFGQMSYEQYF
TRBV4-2,CASSQDAVGRPQHF
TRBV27,CASSFDSYNEQFF
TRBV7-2,CASSLGLAGALAYEQYF
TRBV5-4,CASSPGQGRADTQYF
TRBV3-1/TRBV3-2,CASSPPTSGALNGELFF
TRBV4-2,CASSQDTENQPQHF
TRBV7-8,CASSLRVDSPPNYGYTF
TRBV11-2,CASSFGQGNSEAFF
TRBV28,CASSLGAGGSPLHF
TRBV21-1,CASIDLRALYGYTF
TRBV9,CASSVALGVGTGELFF
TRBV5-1,CASSTATGGYGYTF
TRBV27,CASSFSATGTQYF